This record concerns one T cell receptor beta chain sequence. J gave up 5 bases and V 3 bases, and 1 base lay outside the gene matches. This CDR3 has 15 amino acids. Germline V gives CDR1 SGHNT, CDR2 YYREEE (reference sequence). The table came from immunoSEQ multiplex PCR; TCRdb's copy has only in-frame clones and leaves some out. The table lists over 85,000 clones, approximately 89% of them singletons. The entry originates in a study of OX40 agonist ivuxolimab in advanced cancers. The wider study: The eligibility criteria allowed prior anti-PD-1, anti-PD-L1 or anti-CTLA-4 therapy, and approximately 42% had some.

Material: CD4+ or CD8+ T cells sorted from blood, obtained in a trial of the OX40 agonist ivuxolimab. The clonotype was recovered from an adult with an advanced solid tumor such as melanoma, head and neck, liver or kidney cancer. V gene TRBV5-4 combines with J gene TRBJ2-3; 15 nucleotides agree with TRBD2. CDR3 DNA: TGTGCCAGCAGCTGGGGACTAGCGGGAGGAGATACGCAGTATTTT. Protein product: CASSWGLAGGDTQYF.